The following is a TCR beta chain sequence with its context. Which antigen it targets is not known. No base quality information exists; no much larger clone differs at one position. Taken from cysteine to phenylalanine, the CDR3 has 15 residues. Only CDR3 DNA remains: 45 bases, in frame from the first base. In the germline V gene (reference sequence), CDR1 corresponds to MNHEY and CDR2 to SMNVEV. V is pruned by 6 bases and J by 1 base, leaving 5 bases of the junction without a gene match. The record originates from a study of T cell changes during pregnancy in multiple sclerosis (dated 2019 in TCRdb). Regarding the complete study: The study examined how the T cell repertoire changed over the course of pregnancy in women with multiple sclerosis.

Libraries were made using the immunoSEQ multiplex PCR assay. Imported from immuneACCESS, the table was reduced by TCRdb to in-frame sequences with V and J called. These copies leave out some clones; in studies compared against another copy, an unresolved V gene accounts for under half, and the cause of the remainder is not known. The sample table shows roughly 39,000 clones, and about 90% are seen once. Together, the top ten hold 0.7% to 1% of the sample. The TCR comes from a female donor with multiple sclerosis, enrolled in a pregnancy study. This material consisted of CD4+ T cells from peripheral blood mononuclear cells, taken before pregnancy. This receptor chain uses TRBV27 and TRBJ1-5; 8 central bases correspond to TRBD1. The CDR3 protein sequence reads: CASSLDRGSNQPQHF. The base sequence is TGTGCCAGCAGCCTTGACAGGGGCAGCAATCAGCCCCAGCATTTT.